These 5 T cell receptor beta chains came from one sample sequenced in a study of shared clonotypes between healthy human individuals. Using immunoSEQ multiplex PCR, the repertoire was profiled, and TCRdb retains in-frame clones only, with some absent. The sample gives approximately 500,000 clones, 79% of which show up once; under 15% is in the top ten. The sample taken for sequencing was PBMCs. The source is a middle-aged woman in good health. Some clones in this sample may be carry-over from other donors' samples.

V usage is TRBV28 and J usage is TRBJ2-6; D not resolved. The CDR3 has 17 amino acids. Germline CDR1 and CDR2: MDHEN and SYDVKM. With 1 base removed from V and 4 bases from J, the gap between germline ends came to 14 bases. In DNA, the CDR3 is TGTGCCAGCAGTTTATTTCCCCGCACACCAGGGGCCAACGTCCTGACTTTC. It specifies CASSLFPRTPGANVLTF. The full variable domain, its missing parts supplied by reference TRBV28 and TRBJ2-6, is DVKVTQSSRYLVKRTGEKVFLECVQDMDHENMFWYRQDPGLGLRLIYFSYDVKMKEKGDIPEGYSVSREKKERFSLILESASTNQTSMYLCASSLFPRTPGANVLTFGAGSRLTVL.

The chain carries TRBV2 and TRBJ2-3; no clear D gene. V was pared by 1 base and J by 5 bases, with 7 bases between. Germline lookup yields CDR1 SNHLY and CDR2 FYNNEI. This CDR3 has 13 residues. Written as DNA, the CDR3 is TGTGCCAGCAGTGAAGGGACGGGAGATACGCAGTATTTT. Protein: CASSEGTGDTQYF.

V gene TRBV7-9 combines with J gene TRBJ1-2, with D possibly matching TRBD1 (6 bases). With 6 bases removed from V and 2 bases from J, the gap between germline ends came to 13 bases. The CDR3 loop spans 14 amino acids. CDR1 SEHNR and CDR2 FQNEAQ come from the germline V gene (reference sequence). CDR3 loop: CASRPQGTNYGYTF. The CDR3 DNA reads TGTGCCAGCAGACCTCAGGGGACGAACTATGGCTACACCTTC.

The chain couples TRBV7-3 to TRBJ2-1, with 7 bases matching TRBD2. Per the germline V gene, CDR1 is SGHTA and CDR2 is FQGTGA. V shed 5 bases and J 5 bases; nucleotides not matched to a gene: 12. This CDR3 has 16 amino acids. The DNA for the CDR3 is TGTGCCAGCAGCGACCCCCTAGCGGAACCTAACAATGAGCAGTTCTTC. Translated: CASSDPLAEPNNEQFF. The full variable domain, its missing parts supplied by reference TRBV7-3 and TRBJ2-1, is GAGVSQTPSNKVTEKGKYVELRCDPISGHTALYWYRQSLGQGPEFLIYFQGTGAADDSGLPNDRFFAVRPEGSVSTLKIQRTERGDSAVYLCASSDPLAEPNNEQFFGPGTRLTVL.

CDR3 sequence (DNA): TGTGCCAGCAGTTCCTTAGGGACAGGGGTGACAGATACGCAGTATTTT. Encoded protein: CASSSLGTGVTDTQYF. The V gene is TRBV27, the J gene TRBJ2-3; 10 bases are shared with TRBD1. Germline loops: CDR1 MNHEY, CDR2 SMNVEV (reference sequence). Trimming cost V 4 bases and J 3 bases; bases outside gene matches: 7. The length of the CDR3 is 16 residues.